The next 22 T cell receptor beta chains were all read from a single sample in a study of siplizumab effects on memory and regulatory T cells. Assay: immunoSEQ multiplex PCR; the TCRdb copy retains only in-frame clones and omits some. The sample lists around 86,000 clones; roughly 94% were seen once. Sequenced input: non-Treg CD4+ T cells sorted from blood. These receptors were taken from a human donor in good health.

The V gene is TRBV5-1, the J gene TRBJ2-7; TRBD1 matches at 12 bases. This CDR3 is built from 17 residues. CDR1 and CDR2 (germline): SGHRS, YFSETQ. The V and J ends lost 0 bases and 2 bases, in that order; junction bases with no gene match: 6. The CDR3 DNA sequence: TGCGCCAGCAGCTTGGCCGGGACAGGGGGCGCCCCCTACGAGCAGTACTTC. Translation: CASSLAGTGGAPYEQYF. Looking up the rest from reference TRBV5-1 and TRBJ2-7 gives the full variable domain: KAGVTQTPRYLIKTRGQQVTLSCSPISGHRSVSWYQQTPGQGLQFLFEYFSETQRNKGNFPGRFSGRQFSNSRSEMNVSTLELGDSALYLCASSLAGTGGAPYEQYFGPGTRLTVT.

The chain couples TRBV9 to TRBJ1-3; no reliable D call. This CDR3 contains 13 residues. The V gene lost 4 bases and the J gene lost 0 bases, with 5 bases spanning the gap. The germline CDR1 and CDR2 sequences are SGDLS and YYNGEE. CDR3 sequence: CASSPHSGNTIYF. CDR3 sequence (DNA): TGTGCCAGCAGCCCCCACTCTGGAAACACCATATATTTT.

This chain links TRBV5-1 with TRBJ2-1; D uncertain. The CDR3 extends over 15 amino acids. Germline-derived CDR1 and CDR2 are SGHRS and YFSETQ. Trimming pared 0 bases from V and 2 bases from J, leaving 9 bases between. The CDR3 nucleotides are TGCGCCAGCAGCTTGGCCTCAGGTCCCTACAATGAGCAGTTCTTC. This sequence encodes CASSLASGPYNEQFF.

This clone has more than one count but fewer than ten. This rearrangement joins TRBV19 to TRBJ1-2; D is ambiguous. This CDR3 contains 11 residues. Per germline, CDR1 LNHDA and CDR2 SQIVND (reference sequence). Trimming cost V 4 bases and J 9 bases, with 9 bases left between them. CDR3 sequence reads: CASSSGSRYTF. For the CDR3, the DNA is TGTGCCAGTAGTAGTGGGTCCCGCTACACCTTC.

This clone was picked up a small number of times. This chain joins TRBV2 and TRBJ1-1; D gene unclear. Germline CDR1 SNHLY, CDR2 FYNNEI. V shed 6 bases and J shed 6 bases, with 11 bases lying between them. The length of the CDR3 is 12 residues. CDR3 sequence reads: CASRPYSPEAFF. For the CDR3, the DNA is TGTGCCAGCAGACCTTACAGTCCTGAAGCTTTCTTT.

The gene calls are TRBV7-9 and TRBJ1-2; 8 bases agree with TRBD1. The V segment lost 1 base and the J segment 14 bases; nucleotides outside the gene matches: 9. The CDR3 extends over 13 amino acids. The germline CDR1 and CDR2 sequences are SEHNR and FQNEAQ (reference sequence). Here the CDR3 DNA reads TGTGCCAGCAGCTTAGTATTCGGACAGGGATGGACCTTC. As protein: CASSLVFGQGWTF.

The CDR3, as DNA: TGTGCCAGCAGGAAACTAGCGGGAGGGCCTCAAGAGCAGTACTTC. Translation gives CASRKLAGGPQEQYF. The chain couples TRBV5-6 to TRBJ2-7; 13 bases map to TRBD2. The J segment lost 7 bases and the V segment lost 5 bases, leaving 9 bases of the junction unmatched. The germline CDR1 and CDR2 sequences are SGHDT and YYEEEE. The CDR3 length is 15 residues.

The V gene is TRBV5-6, the J gene TRBJ1-2, with 7 bases matching TRBD1. Per the germline V gene, CDR1 is SGHDT and CDR2 is YYEEEE. V trimming: 1 base; J trimming: 11 bases; junction bases outside the gene matches: 8. The CDR3 contains 13 residues. This CDR3 reads CASSLNLGGSYTF. In DNA, the CDR3 is TGTGCCAGCAGCTTGAATTTAGGGGGCTCGTACACCTTC.

The chain links TRBV18 to TRBJ1-3; unclear D gene. The CDR3 runs to 17 residues. Germline V CDR1 and CDR2: KGHSH, LQKENI. Trimming removed 2 bases at V and 0 bases at J, with 14 bases between. The CDR3 sequence: CASSPVLTESSGNTIYF. The CDR3 region has the DNA TGTGCCAGCTCACCAGTTCTGACCGAATCCTCTGGAAACACCATATATTTT. The full variable domain, in which reference TRBV18 and TRBJ1-3 provide the parts outside the CDR3, is NAGVMQNPRHLVRRRGQEARLRCSPMKGHSHVYWYRQLPEEGLKFMVYLQKENIIDESGMPKERFSAEFPKEGPSILRIQQVVRGDSAAYFCASSPVLTESSGNTIYFGEGSWLTVV.

V usage is TRBV10-3 and J usage is TRBJ2-7, with D hard to call. The CDR3 is 11 residues long. V was cut by 4 bases and J by 5 bases, with 6 bases left in between. Per germline, CDR1 ENHRY and CDR2 SYGVKD. Here the CDR3 reads CAISGENEQYF. CDR3 nucleotides: TGTGCCATCAGTGGCGAAAACGAGCAGTACTTC.

The rearrangement uses TRBV9 and TRBJ2-1, with 12 bases lining up with TRBD2. This CDR3 comprises 18 residues. Germline loops: CDR1 SGDLS, CDR2 YYNGEE. J was trimmed by 1 base and V by 4 bases; bases with no gene match: 9. The CDR3 nucleotides read TGTGCCAGCAGCTTCCTGACTAGCGGGGGAATATCCTACAATGAGCAGTTCTTC. Its translation is CASSFLTSGGISYNEQFF.

This chain links TRBV4-3 with TRBJ1-1; D is ambiguous. CDR1 is LGHNA and CDR2 is YSLEER in the germline V gene. Trimming shortened V by 4 bases and J by 6 bases, and 12 bases separated the two germline ends. This CDR3 has 13 amino acids. The chain's CDR3 is CASSPRTFSEAFF. The CDR3 DNA follows: TGCGCCAGCAGCCCCCGGACTTTCTCTGAAGCTTTCTTT.

This clone was found once. This sequence joins TRBV10-3 and TRBJ2-1; D gene uncertain. Trimming took 4 bases from V and 0 from J, leaving 10 bases between them. CDR1 and CDR2 (germline): ENHRY, SYGVKD. The CDR3 contains 15 residues. CDR3 coding DNA: TGTGCCATCAGTGCGGTTTCGGACTCCTACAATGAGCAGTTCTTC. As protein: CAISAVSDSYNEQFF.

In this sample, this clone turned up once. The chain employs TRBV19 and TRBJ1-6, with D perhaps TRBD1 (5 bases). This CDR3 has 13 residues. Trimming stripped 3 bases from V and 9 bases from J, with 9 bases between. From germline, CDR1 is LNHDA and CDR2 SQIVND (reference sequence). CDR3 sequence reads: CASSMGDFSPLHF. The CDR3 nucleotides are TGTGCCAGTAGTATGGGGGATTTTTCACCCCTCCACTTT.

The genes are TRBV10-2 and TRBJ1-6, with 7 bases lining up with TRBD1. V gave up 0 bases and J gave up 8 bases; unmatched junction bases: 4. The length of the CDR3 is 15 residues. Germline CDR1 is WSHSY and CDR2 is SAAADI. CDR3 coding DNA: TGCGCCAGCAGTGAGTCCCGACAGGGCTATTCACCCCTCCACTTT. Translated: CASSESRQGYSPLHF.

This chain uses TRBV7-3 with TRBJ2-2, with a tentative D call TRBD1 (6 bases). Trimming removed 4 bases at V and 7 bases at J, with 13 bases between. This CDR3 has 14 residues. Germline loops: CDR1 SGHTA, CDR2 FQGTGA. The CDR3 sequence: CASSSNTGSGELFF. The CDR3 DNA reads TGTGCCAGCAGCTCAAACACAGGGAGCGGGGAGCTGTTTTTT.

The chain has TRBV9 and TRBJ2-7, with TRBD1 matching over 10 bases. The germline V gene encodes CDR1 SGDLS and CDR2 YYNGEE. The CDR3 covers 15 residues. Losses at the gene ends were 0 bases for V and 4 bases for J; bases not matched to a gene: 4. The CDR3 sequence is CASSVEGTGVYEQYF. In DNA form, the CDR3 reads TGTGCCAGCAGCGTAGAAGGGACAGGGGTTTACGAGCAGTACTTC.

This chain uses TRBV9 with TRBJ1-2, with 8 nucleotides matching TRBD1. This CDR3 is 15 amino acids long. Trimming took 3 bases from V and 8 from J; bases not matched to a gene: 12. CDR1 SGDLS and CDR2 YYNGEE come from the germline V gene. CDR3 coding DNA: TGTGCCAGCAGCGCCTCCGGTCAGGGGGCAAGGGGCTACACCTTC. Its protein product is CASSASGQGARGYTF.

V is TRBV5-1 and J is TRBJ2-1, with 9 bases matching TRBD2. CDR3 size: 14 residues. CDR1 and CDR2 from the germline V gene are SGHRS and YFSETQ. V lost 4 bases, J lost 9 bases, and 8 bases stayed unmatched. The CDR3 DNA reads as TGCGCCAGCAGCCCTAGCGGGCGGGGGGGTGAGCAGTTCTTC. Protein: CASSPSGRGGEQFF.

The chain couples TRBV18 to TRBJ2-5; no firm D call. V was trimmed by 3 bases and J by 5 bases, leaving 10 bases between them. CDR1 is KGHSH, CDR2 LQKENI, per germline. The CDR3 loop spans 13 amino acids. The chain's CDR3 is CASSPHLRETQYF. The CDR3 nucleotides read TGTGCCAGCTCACCGCACCTGAGGGAGACCCAGTACTTC.

The V and J genes are TRBV30 and TRBJ1-6; D remains ambiguous. The V end was cut by 1 base, the J end by 8 bases, with 6 bases between. This CDR3 contains 12 residues. Germline V CDR1 and CDR2: GTSNPN, SVGIG (reference sequence). This chain's CDR3 is CAWSGTHSPLHF. The CDR3, as DNA: TGTGCCTGGAGTGGGACGCATTCACCCCTCCACTTT.

This rearrangement joins TRBV30 to TRBJ1-1; maybe TRBD1 (5 bases). The V and J ends lost 3 bases and 6 bases respectively, with 17 bases between them. The CDR3 loop spans 14 amino acids. Germline values: CDR1 GTSNPN, CDR2 SVGIG (reference sequence). In DNA, the CDR3 is TGTGCCTGGAGAACGACGGGGGGAACGTCTGAAGCTTTCTTT. This sequence encodes CAWRTTGGTSEAFF.